Sequencing of this T cell receptor beta chain was carried out in a study of T-cell reconstitution after alpha-beta-depleted transplantation in children. Study-level results: After one year, T-cell counts and TCRbeta diversity mostly came from new T cells. Day-60 TCRbeta diversity that was high in some patients was derived from surviving recipient T cells and thymic progenitors.

With respect to this clonotype: Its cognate antigen is unknown.

Library preparation (for TCRbeta) was performed with unique molecular identifiers. MiXCR, run by TCRdb on the PCR reads, gives a single entry per CDR3 protein. The sample lists roughly 350,000 distinct CDR3 sequences, 15% to 20% occurring once. The CDR3 contains 14 residues. Germline V gives CDR1 SGHRS, CDR2 YFSETQ. V dropped 3 bases and J dropped 3 bases, with 13 bases sitting between them. V gene TRBV5-1 combines with J gene TRBJ2-7; D not certain. The starting material was PBMCs, mostly from graft donor cells, obtained 360 days after TCRalphabeta/CD19-depleted stem cell transplant. This TCR came from a male patient aged 2 to 9 who had a stem cell transplant for acute lymphoblastic leukemia, so the T cells may come from the graft donor. The CDR3 loop reads CASSSSSGLYEQYF. In DNA, the CDR3 is TGCGCCAGCAGCTCCTCCTCCGGGCTCTACGAGCAGTACTTC.